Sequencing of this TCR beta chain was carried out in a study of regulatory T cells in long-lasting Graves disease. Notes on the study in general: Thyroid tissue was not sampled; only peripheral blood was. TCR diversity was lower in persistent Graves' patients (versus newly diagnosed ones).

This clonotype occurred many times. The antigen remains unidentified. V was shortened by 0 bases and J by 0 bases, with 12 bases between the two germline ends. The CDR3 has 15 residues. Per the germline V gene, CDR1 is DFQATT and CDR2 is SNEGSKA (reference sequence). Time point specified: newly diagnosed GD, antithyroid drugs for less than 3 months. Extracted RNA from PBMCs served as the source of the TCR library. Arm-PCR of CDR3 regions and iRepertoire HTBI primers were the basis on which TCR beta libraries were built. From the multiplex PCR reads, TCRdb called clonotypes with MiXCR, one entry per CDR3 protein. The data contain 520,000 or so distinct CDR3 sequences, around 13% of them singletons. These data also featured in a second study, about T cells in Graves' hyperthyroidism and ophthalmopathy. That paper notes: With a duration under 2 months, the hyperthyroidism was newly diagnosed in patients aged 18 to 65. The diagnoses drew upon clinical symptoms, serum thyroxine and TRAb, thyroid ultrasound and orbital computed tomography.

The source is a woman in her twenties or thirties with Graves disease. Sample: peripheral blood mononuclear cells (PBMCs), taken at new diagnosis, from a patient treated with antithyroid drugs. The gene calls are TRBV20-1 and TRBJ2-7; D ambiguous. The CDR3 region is CSARDERKDSYEQYF. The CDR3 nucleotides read TGCAGTGCTAGAGATGAGAGAAAGGACTCCTACGAGCAGTACTTC.